The clone carrying this T cell receptor (beta chain) was recorded at least ten times. This sample is drawn from a study of T-cell reconstitution after alpha-beta-depleted transplantation in children. J was trimmed by 0 bases and V by 3 bases; bases with no gene match: 8. Germline V gene lookup returns CDR1 DFQATT and CDR2 SNEGSKA (reference sequence). The CDR3 is 15 amino acids. This sample's TCRbeta library carried unique molecular identifier barcodes. TCRdb fed the PCR reads into MiXCR, producing one record per CDR3 protein. The sample comprises hundreds of thousands of distinct CDR3 sequences, more than 10% of which are singletons, and around 3% rests with the top ten.

Specimen: PBMCs from the stem cell graft donor, collected from the stem cell graft. This rearrangement joins TRBV20-1 to TRBJ2-7; 7 bases are shared with TRBD1. The receptor's source is a human donor who donated a stem cell graft to a child with acute lymphoblastic leukemia. The CDR3 DNA reads as TGCAGTGCTAGGTACCGGGACAGAGACTCCTACGAGCAGTACTTC. Protein product: CSARYRDRDSYEQYF.